A single sample is the source of the 23 T cell receptor beta chains below, sequenced in a study of CD8+ T cells in alopecia areata. RNA was isolated and reverse transcribed to cDNA, the sequencing template. Clones were sequenced by immunoSEQ multiplex PCR, and TCRdb holds only the in-frame ones, with some missing. The sample is made up of 250,000 or so clones, none counted only once. The pooled cutaneous lymph node cells were sorted using several markers (CD4, CD8alpha, NKG2D, NKG2ACE and others). Sequencing was performed on CD4+ T cells sorted from a lymph node. These receptors were collected from a C3H/HeJ mouse with alopecia areata. The strain's MHC haplotype is H2-k.

With respect to this clone: Gene and germline names: mouse. The CDR3 end is not reached by the read, which stops 4 residues before it; the germline J gene fills it in. This sample includes further DNA sequences coding for the same CDR3. The chain employs TRBV19 and TRBJ1-2; D possibly corresponds to TRBD1 (5 bases). This CDR3 is 14 amino acids long. V was clipped by 5 bases and J by 0 bases, with 11 bases between them. Per the germline V gene, CDR1 is FNHDT and CDR2 is SITEND (reference sequence). This chain's CDR3 is CASSPDRTNSDYTF. CDR3 DNA (partial): TGTGCCAGCAGCCCCGACAGAACAAACTCC.

This clone was counted only a few times. Mouse germline and gene names are used. Coverage ceases 3 residues before the CDR3 finishes, and the germline J gene fills in the end. The V call is TRBV5, the J call TRBJ1-6; 10 nucleotides agree with TRBD1. Being an ORF, TRBJ1-6 has a function that is uncertain. With V trimmed by 4 bases and J by 6 bases, 3 bases remained unmatched. The CDR3 totals 15 residues. CDR1 and CDR2 from the germline V gene are LGHNA and YNLKQL (reference sequence). This chain's CDR3 is CASSRTGGGNSPLYF. The CDR3 bases that were read are TGTGCCAGCAGCCGGACAGGGGGAGGTAATTCGCCC.

The table lists this clone with a few counts. Gene names denote mouse genes. The sequenced fragment ends 4 residues before the CDR3 boundary, so the rest is inferred from the germline J gene. The rearrangement joins TRBV5 to TRBJ1-2; 11 bases line up with TRBD1. Trimming cost V 0 bases and J 4 bases; bases outside gene matches: 4. This CDR3 comprises 16 residues. Germline CDR1 and CDR2: LGHNA and YNLKQL (reference sequence). The CDR3 protein is CASSQDRTGGFSDYTF. CDR3 bases read: TGTGCCAGCAGCCAAGATCGGACAGGGGGCTTCTCC.

This clone was seen a handful of times. Germline and genes: mouse. The missing CDR3 end, 4 residues past where the read stops, is filled in from the germline J gene. The chain carries TRBV13-1 and TRBJ2-1; 9 bases agree with TRBD2. With V trimmed by 3 bases and J by 1 base, 8 bases remained unmatched. CDR3 length equals 17 residues. Looked up from germline, CDR1 is NSHNY and CDR2 is SYGAGN. CDR3 bases read: TGTGCCAGCAGTGCCCCGGGACTGGGACAAAACTATGCT. Its protein is CASSAPGLGQNYA. The CDR3 as a whole reads CASSAPGLGQNYAEQFF.

About this clone: The germline and genes are mouse ones. From the germline J gene comes the end of the CDR3, since the read stops 4 residues before it. Other DNA sequences in the same sample also yield this CDR3. This chain uses TRBV13-3 with TRBJ2-3; the D gene is possibly TRBD2 (6 bases). Germline CDR1 NNHDY, CDR2 SYVADS. This CDR3 spans 16 amino acids. The V and J ends lost 0 bases and 0 bases respectively, with 11 bases between them. The CDR3 DNA, read in part, is TGTGCCAGCAGTGATGCCTGGGGCTCTAGTGCAGAA. It is translated as CASSDAWGSSAE. The whole CDR3 sequence is CASSDAWGSSAETLYF.

This clone was picked up a small number of times. The genes and germline here are from mouse. Sequencing ends 4 residues short of the CDR3 end; the germline J gene provides the rest. Different DNA sequences within this sample yield the same CDR3. This chain links TRBV5 with TRBJ2-1, with D maybe TRBD1 (6 bases). Deletions cut 2 bases from V and 1 base from J, with 9 bases between. This CDR3 region has 15 residues. Germline CDR1 is LGHNA and CDR2 is YNLKQL (reference sequence). CDR3 protein: CASSQPGQNYAEQFF. Partial CDR3 DNA: TGTGCCAGCAGCCAACCGGGACAAAACTATGCT.

A few counts support this clone. These gene names are mouse names. The read ends 4 residues shy of where the CDR3 ends; the end is completed using the germline J gene. This sequence joins TRBV13-2 and TRBJ1-2, with TRBD1 matching 8 bases. Germline V gene data show CDR1 as NNHNN and CDR2 as SYGAGS (reference sequence). After removal of 0 bases from V and 3 bases from J, the junction contained 4 bases not matched to a gene. The CDR3 is made up of 15 amino acids. The covered CDR3 bases are TGTGCCAGCGGTGATGGGGCAGGGGGCGACTCC. Its translation: CASGDGAGGDS. The whole CDR3 sequence is CASGDGAGGDSDYTF.

In its sample, this clone was seen a few times. A single base separates this from a much larger clone, so it may be a read error. Mouse gene names and germline throughout. The read gets to within 4 residues of the CDR3 end, and the germline J gene fills in the rest. Different DNA sequences within this sample yield the same CDR3. The gene calls are TRBV13-3 and TRBJ1-2; D unclear. The CDR3 sequence is 13 residues long. V lost 1 base and J 1 base, leaving 5 bases between the germline ends. The germline CDR1 and CDR2 sequences are NNHDY and SYVADS. The part of the CDR3 DNA that was read is TGTGCCAGCAGTGATTTGGGAAACTCC. Translated: CASSDLGNS. The CDR3 as a whole reads CASSDLGNSDYTF.

This clone showed up many times. Mouse germline and gene names are used. The read stops 4 residues short of the end of the CDR3; the missing end is completed from the germline J gene. This same CDR3 is encoded by further DNA sequences in the sample. V is TRBV13-1 and J is TRBJ1-2; 10 bases fit TRBD1. Germline CDR1 NSHNY, CDR2 SYGAGN. The length of the CDR3 is 14 residues. V lost 4 bases to trimming and J lost 1 base; unmatched junction nucleotides: 1. The CDR3 sequence is CASSRDRGNSDYTF. The sequenced CDR3 bases are TGTGCCAGCAGTAGGGACAGGGGAAACTCC.

Note on this clone: Each gene name is a mouse one. The read gets to within 4 residues of the CDR3 end, and the germline J gene fills in the rest. Other DNA sequences in the sample encode the same CDR3. The V and J genes are TRBV1 and TRBJ1-1, with D possibly TRBD1 on 6 matching bases. CDR3 length: 14 amino acids. The V end was cut by 3 bases, the J end by 1 base, with 9 bases between. Germline V lookup: CDR1 NSQYPW, CDR2 LRSPGD (reference sequence). CDR3 region: CTCSAGDKNTEVFF. The part of the CDR3 DNA that was read is TGCACCTGCAGTGCGGGGGACAAAAACACA. Drawing the rest from reference TRBV1 and TRBJ1-1, the complete variable domain is VTLLEQNPRWRLVPRGQAVNLRCILKNSQYPWMSWYQQDLQKQLQWLFTLRSPGDKEVKSLPGADYLATRVTDTELRLQVANMSQGRTLYCTCSAGDKNTEVFFGKGTRLTVV.

There are a few counts of this clone. Genes here carry mouse names. Within the sample, other DNA sequences also encode this same CDR3. The CDR3 bases that were read are TGCACCTGCAGTGCAGATACAGGGGGCTCC. It yields the protein CTCSADTGGS. The full CDR3 is CTCSADTGGSDYTF. The chain uses TRBV1 and TRBJ1-2; 8 positions agree with TRBD1. The read finishes 4 residues shy of the CDR3 end, and the germline J gene is used to complete it. In germline, CDR1 is NSQYPW, CDR2 LRSPGD (reference sequence). The V gene end was trimmed by 0 bases and the J gene end by 4 bases; junction bases not matched to a gene: 1. The CDR3 has 14 residues.

This clone was seen only a few times. The gene names here belong to mouse. The read ends 3 residues before the CDR3 terminus; that terminus is restored from the germline J gene. The chain couples TRBV5 to TRBJ1-6; possibly TRBD1 for D (6 bases). TRBJ1-6 falls under the ORF class, with uncertain function. CDR3 length: 15 amino acids. Deletions cut 0 bases from V and 7 bases from J, with 10 bases between. Germline lookup yields CDR1 LGHNA and CDR2 YNLKQL (reference sequence). The CDR3 sequence: CASSQDPDSNSPLYF. Incomplete CDR3 DNA: TGTGCCAGCAGCCAAGATCCGGACAGCAATTCGCCC.

Concerning this clone itself: Possible read error: a much larger clone is one base away. Mouse germline and gene names are used. Coverage ceases 4 residues before the CDR3 finishes, and the germline J gene fills in the end. Other DNA sequences from this sample encode an identical CDR3 as well. The chain recombines TRBV13-1 with TRBJ2-5; D perhaps matches TRBD1 (5 bases). Germline CDR1 and CDR2: NSHNY and SYGAGN. The CDR3 totals 12 residues. V was cut by 5 bases and J by 3 bases, with 7 bases left in between. CDR3 residues: CASSRQQDTQYF. CDR3 bases read: TGTGCCAGCAGCCGACAGCAAGAC.

A note on this clone: Any gene name here is a mouse gene name. The read comes to an end 4 residues before the CDR3 does, leaving the germline J gene to fill in the end. The chain uses TRBV13-1 and TRBJ2-2; 7 positions agree with TRBD1. CDR3 size: 15 residues. V trimming: 2 bases; J trimming: 3 bases; junction bases outside the gene matches: 4. The germline V gene has CDR1 NSHNY and CDR2 SYGAGN. Partial CDR3 DNA: TGTGCCAGCAGTGAAACAGGGGATCACACCGGG. It translates to CASSETGDHTG. In full, the CDR3 is CASSETGDHTGQLYF.

Of note for this clone: The listed genes are named as in mouse. The read ends 4 residues before the CDR3 terminus; that terminus is restored from the germline J gene. The rearrangement links TRBV1 to TRBJ2-2, with 14 bases that match TRBD2. The CDR3 is 16 amino acids. Trimming cost V 3 bases and J 6 bases; bases outside gene matches: 3. Per the germline V gene, CDR1 is NSQYPW and CDR2 is LRSPGD (reference sequence). The CDR3 DNA, read in part, is TGCACCTGCAGTGCCCGGGACTGGGGGGGCCCCGGG. It translates to CTCSARDWGGPG. The complete CDR3 reads CTCSARDWGGPGQLYF.

This clone occurred a few times. Genes here carry mouse names. The CDR3 goes on 3 residues after the read ends, and that part is filled in from the germline J gene. Distinct nucleotide sequences in the sample also encode this CDR3. The chain uses TRBV1 and TRBJ1-6; no reliable D call. TRBJ1-6 is assigned to the ORF class and has an uncertain function. The germline V gene has CDR1 NSQYPW and CDR2 LRSPGD (reference sequence). Trimming shortened V by 0 bases and J by 10 bases, and 4 bases separated the two germline ends. This CDR3 region has 12 residues. The CDR3 bases that were read are TGCACCTGCAGTGCAGATGGGTCGCCC. It is translated as CTCSADGSP. In full, the CDR3 is CTCSADGSPLYF.

This clone was seen at least ten times. Gene and germline names: mouse. Other nucleotide sequences from this sample produce the same CDR3. The CDR3 protein is CASSGQSYEQYF. The CDR3 bases that were read are TGTGCCAGCAGTGGTCAGTCCTAT. The chain uses TRBV13-1 and TRBJ2-7; D is unclear. The observed sequence ends 4 residues before the CDR3 terminus, with the missing tail filled in from the germline J gene. In germline, CDR1 is NSHNY, CDR2 SYGAGN. The CDR3 contains 12 residues. The V end was cut by 3 bases, the J end by 1 base, with 5 bases between.

This clone was counted a few times. The limits of the CDR3 on the DNA are not certain, so only TCRdb's listed CDR3 is given. The listed genes are named as in mouse. The chain uses TRBV23 and TRBJ2-5; the D call in the table, TRBD1, was not verified against the DNA. Germline lookup yields CDR1 KGHTA and CDR2 FQNQQP. The CDR3 contains 13 residues when both ends are counted. CDR3 residues: CAPAETGRDTQYF.

Concerning this clone itself: All gene names here are mouse names. Sequencing ends 4 residues short of the CDR3 end; the germline J gene provides the rest. J is TRBJ1-2 and V is TRBV13-2; D unclear. The CDR3 has 12 residues. Germline V gene sequence: CDR1 NNHNN, CDR2 SYGAGS (reference sequence). The ends were cut back, 0 bases at V and 3 bases at J, with 3 bases in the middle. Partial CDR3 DNA: TGTGCCAGCGGTGATGTGGACTCC. Translated: CASGDVDS. The full CDR3 sequence reads CASGDVDSDYTF.

Note on this clone: Germline and genes here are mouse. The read terminates 4 residues ahead of where the CDR3 ends, so the germline J gene completes it. Other DNA sequences in this sample translate to the same CDR3. The chain combines TRBV31 with TRBJ2-3; 8 nucleotides match TRBD2. Germline V gene data show CDR1 as GKSSPN and CDR2 as SITVG. Trimming removed 0 bases from V and 0 bases from J; junction bases left unmatched: 2. The CDR3 covers 15 residues. Partial CDR3 DNA: TGTGCCTGGAGTCTATCTGGGGGGAGTGCAGAA. This translates into CAWSLSGGSAE. The CDR3, in full, reads CAWSLSGGSAETLYF.

In the case of this clone: These gene names are mouse names. The CDR3 is cut off 4 residues early in the read; its end comes from the germline J gene. V usage is TRBV5 and J usage is TRBJ2-1; 7 bases agree with TRBD2. The junction had 5 bases not matched to a gene; V was cut back by 3 bases and J by 0 bases. CDR1 and CDR2 (germline): LGHNA, YNLKQL (reference sequence). The CDR3 is 16 residues long. The CDR3 spells CASSHQTGFNYAEQFF. The CDR3 DNA, read in part, is TGTGCCAGCAGCCACCAGACTGGGTTTAACTATGCT.

Remarks on this clone: Genes and germline are mouse. CDR3: CASSPTGMDTQYF. CDR3 DNA (partial): TGTGCCAGCAGCCCCACAGGGATGGAC. The chain combines TRBV5 with TRBJ2-5; D possibly corresponds to TRBD1 (6 bases). The read is 4 residues too short to cover the CDR3 end, so that end is filled in from the germline J gene. In germline, CDR1 is LGHNA, CDR2 YNLKQL (reference sequence). The CDR3 runs 13 residues.

Of note for this clone: Each gene name is a mouse one. The DNA ends 4 residues before the CDR3 does, and the rest of the CDR3 is filled in from the germline J gene. The chain employs TRBV31 and TRBJ2-1; weak D call: TRBD2 (6 bases). Trimming took 0 bases from V and 5 from J, leaving 14 bases between them. Germline values: CDR1 GKSSPN, CDR2 SITVG. The CDR3 sequence is 15 residues long. This CDR3 reads CAWSLGLGKDAEQFF. Incomplete CDR3 DNA: TGTGCCTGGAGTCTAGGGCTGGGGAAAGATGCT.